These T cell receptor beta chains were read from a single sample in a study of blood T cell repertoires in COVID-19. Only in-frame clones appear in the TCRdb table, and some are missing; sequencing was by immunoSEQ multiplex PCR. The profile covers a few hundred thousand clones, with about 86% appearing a single time and approximately 10% taken by the ten largest. Sequencing was performed on PBMCs or T cells enriched from blood (not recorded which). Receptors were obtained from a woman aged 45 to 65 who had recovered from COVID-19. The CDR3 runs from the conserved cysteine through the conserved F or W. D genes are given only for firm matches. A row's size may be missing; if present it is once, few, many or a size class.

CDR3 protein	CDR3 DNA	D gene	V gene	J gene	clone size
CASRHYSVYGYTF	TGTGCCAGCAGACACTATTCGGTCTATGGCTACACCTTC	.	TRBV6-8	TRBJ1-2	.
CASSQRGTEAFF	TGTGCCAGCAGCCAACGCGGGACTGAAGCTTTCTTT	.	TRBV3-1/TRBV3-2	TRBJ1-1	.
CASRDPRAFRAEAFF	TGTGCCAGCAGGGATCCCAGGGCATTTCGCGCTGAAGCTTTCTTT	.	TRBV2	TRBJ1-1	.
CSVEEETGVFGYTF	TGCAGCGTTGAAGAAGAGACAGGCGTCTTTGGCTACACCTTC	.	TRBV29-1	TRBJ1-2	.
CASSLGQGHAEKLFF	TGTGCCAGTAGCCTTGGACAGGGTCATGCAGAAAAACTGTTTTTT	TRBD1	TRBV19	TRBJ1-4	.
CASSRVTGVSGNTIYF	TGCGCCAGCAGCCGAGTGACAGGGGTCTCTGGAAACACCATATATTTT	TRBD1	TRBV4-3	TRBJ1-3	.
CAISVSPGQGGYTF	TGTGCCATCAGTGTATCACCGGGACAGGGTGGCTACACCTTC	TRBD1	TRBV10-3	TRBJ1-2	once
CASSQVLAGPSADTQYF	TGTGCCAGCAGCCAAGTCCTAGCGGGGCCCTCGGCAGATACGCAGTATTTT	TRBD2	TRBV3-1/TRBV3-2	TRBJ2-3	.
CSASLGRAAYEQYF	TGCAGTGCTAGTCTGGGCAGGGCGGCCTACGAGCAGTACTTC	.	TRBV20-1	TRBJ2-7	few
CASSLTGVAINQPQHF	TGTGCCAGCAGCTTGACGGGGGTTGCTATCAATCAGCCCCAGCATTTT	.	TRBV5-8	TRBJ1-5	.
CASSFGTGANVLTF	TGTGCCAGCAGCTTTGGCACTGGGGCCAACGTCCTGACTTTC	.	TRBV11-2	TRBJ2-6	.
CASSLPLAGGSLDTQYF	TGTGCCAGCAGCTTACCCCTAGCGGGGGGATCCTTGGATACGCAGTATTTT	TRBD2	TRBV7-2	TRBJ2-3	.
CASSPYLTSGGAYSYNEQFF	TGTGCCAGCAGCCCCTATCTAACTAGCGGGGGGGCTTATTCCTACAATGAGCAGTTCTTC	TRBD2	TRBV6-6	TRBJ2-1	.
CASSTTPSYNEQFF	TGTGCCAGCAGCACTACCCCCTCCTACAATGAGCAGTTCTTC	.	TRBV7-2	TRBJ2-1	.
CAWGRDSYEQYF	TGTGCCTGGGGCAGGGACAGCTACGAGCAGTACTTC	TRBD1	TRBV30	TRBJ2-7	.
CAWRLASETQYF	TGTGCCTGGAGACTAGCATCAGAGACCCAGTACTTC	.	TRBV30	TRBJ2-5	.
CASSVAGGSTGPGSSYNEQFF	TGTGCCAGCAGCGTAGCGGGGGGATCAACGGGGCCCGGTAGCTCCTACAATGAGCAGTTCTTC	TRBD2	TRBV9	TRBJ2-1	.
CAHGWGPSSYNEQFF	TGTGCCCACGGTTGGGGCCCAAGCTCCTACAATGAGCAGTTCTTC	.	TRBV30	TRBJ2-1	.
CASSERGGEAFF	TGTGCCAGTAGTGAACGAGGAGGTGAAGCTTTCTTT	.	TRBV19	TRBJ1-1	.
CASSLTGVGQPQHF	TGTGCCAGCAGCTTAACAGGGGTTGGACAGCCCCAGCATTTT	TRBD1	TRBV11-2	TRBJ1-5	once
CASSRAGNQPQHF	TGTGCCAGCAGCCGGGCGGGTAATCAGCCCCAGCATTTT	.	TRBV3-1/TRBV3-2	TRBJ1-5	few
CASSLMSGSSYNEQFF	TGCGCCAGCAGCTTAATGAGCGGGAGCTCCTACAATGAGCAGTTCTTC	TRBD2	TRBV5-1	TRBJ2-1	.
CASSLGTALSSPLHF	TGTGCCAGCAGCTTGGGGACAGCCCTAAGTTCACCCCTCCACTTT	.	TRBV5-8	TRBJ1-6	.